The 31 T cell receptor beta chains below were found in one sample sequenced in a study of spatial heterogeneity in lung cancer. Time point in this sample: blood at routine non-recurrence follow-up after resection. TCRs were sequenced from unsorted whole RNA of tumor, nontumor lung or PBMC. TCRdb ran MiXCR on the 5' RACE reads and lists one entry per CDR3 protein. The table records about 120,000 distinct CDR3 sequences, 10% to 15% of them present only once. The sample consisted of PBMCs, taken at follow-up. Source of these receptors: a male donor with early-stage non-small cell lung cancer.

This clonotype has a count of ten or more. The V gene is TRBV7-9, the J gene TRBJ1-1; possible D gene TRBD1, 5 bases. The CDR3 covers 15 residues. V was trimmed by 5 bases and J by 6 bases, leaving 19 bases between them. Germline lookup yields CDR1 SEHNR and CDR2 FQNEAQ (reference sequence). CDR3 protein: CASSQTDGAWAEAFF. The CDR3 coding sequence is TGTGCCAGCAGCCAGACGGATGGGGCATGGGCTGAAGCTTTCTTT. The full variable domain, in which reference TRBV7-9 and TRBJ1-1 provide the parts outside the CDR3, is DTGVSQNPRHKITKRGQNVTFRCDPISEHNRLYWYRQTLGQGPEFLTYFQNEAQLEKSRLLSDRFSAERPKGSFSTLEIQRTEQGDSAMYLCASSQTDGAWAEAFFGQGTRLTVV.

J is TRBJ2-6 and V is TRBV28; weak D call: TRBD1 (5 bases). The germline V gene encodes CDR1 MDHEN and CDR2 SYDVKM. Trimming cost V 6 bases and J 1 base, with 10 bases left between them. The CDR3 runs to 15 residues. This chain's CDR3 is CASSTGDSGANVLTF. The CDR3 DNA reads as TGTGCCAGCAGCACAGGTGATTCTGGGGCCAACGTCCTGACTTTC. Using reference TRBV28 and TRBJ2-6 for the parts outside the CDR3, the full variable domain is DVKVTQSSRYLVKRTGEKVFLECVQDMDHENMFWYRQDPGLGLRLIYFSYDVKMKEKGDIPEGYSVSREKKERFSLILESASTNQTSMYLCASSTGDSGANVLTFGAGSRLTVL.

The chain links TRBV20-1 to TRBJ1-5, with D possibly being TRBD1 (6 bases). This CDR3 comprises 12 residues. Deletions cut 5 bases from V and 8 bases from J, with 13 bases between. CDR1 and CDR2 from the germline V gene are DFQATT and SNEGSKA (reference sequence). CDR3 sequence reads: CSALQGWEPQHF. The CDR3 region has the DNA TGCAGTGCTCTACAGGGTTGGGAGCCCCAGCATTTT.

This clonotype was counted only a few times. The chain carries TRBV28 and TRBJ1-5, with 9 positions matching TRBD1. This CDR3 is 15 amino acids long. The germline V gene encodes CDR1 MDHEN and CDR2 SYDVKM. The trim removed 5 bases at V and 2 bases at J, leaving 4 bases unmatched. The CDR3 sequence: CASSGDRVGNQPQHF. Here the CDR3 DNA reads TGTGCCAGCAGTGGGGACAGGGTGGGCAATCAGCCCCAGCATTTT.

This clonotype was recorded many times. This rearrangement joins TRBV4-2 to TRBJ2-7; D is possibly TRBD2 (7 bases). The germline V gene encodes CDR1 LGHNA and CDR2 YNFKEQ. V gave up 1 base and J gave up 0 bases, with 13 bases separating them. The CDR3 sequence is 16 residues long. The CDR3 loop is CASSQGGGLSSYEQYF. Here the CDR3 DNA reads TGTGCCAGCAGCCAAGGGGGGGGGCTAAGCTCCTACGAGCAGTACTTC.

This clonotype was observed many times. This sequence joins TRBV10-3 and TRBJ2-1, with 8 bases fitting TRBD1. Germline CDR1 reads ENHRY; CDR2 reads SYGVKD. Trimming at V came to 3 bases and at J to 9 bases, leaving 10 bases not matched to a gene. The length of the CDR3 is 15 residues. The chain's CDR3 is CAISDLPTGVGEQFF. In DNA, the CDR3 is TGTGCCATCAGTGATTTGCCGACAGGGGTTGGTGAGCAGTTCTTC.

As DNA, the CDR3 is TGTGCCAGCAGTTTAGCGCGAGTTAGCAATCAGCCCCAGCATTTT. Encoded protein: CASSLARVSNQPQHF. The chain carries TRBV12-3 or TRBV12-4 and TRBJ1-5; D is unclear. The CDR3 length is 15 residues. The ends were cut back, 0 bases at V and 0 bases at J, with 6 bases in the middle.

The chain recombines TRBV25-1 with TRBJ1-6, with D hard to call. Trimming removed 2 bases at V and 10 bases at J, with 15 bases between. CDR3 size: 15 residues. Per germline, CDR1 MGHDK and CDR2 SYGVNS. The CDR3 loop reads CASSEGWAARSPLHF. Written as DNA, the CDR3 is TGTGCCAGCAGTGAAGGCTGGGCCGCCCGGTCACCCCTCCACTTT.

The chain employs TRBV11-3 and TRBJ2-5, with unresolved D. Trimming pared 1 base from V and 1 base from J, leaving 10 bases between. Germline assignment: CDR1 SGHNT and CDR2 YENEEA. The CDR3 length is 15 residues. The CDR3 DNA follows: TGTGCCAGCAGCTTAGTTGGCGGAATCCAAGAGACCCAGTACTTC. Amino acids: CASSLVGGIQETQYF.

The table lists this clonotype with a few counts. V and J are TRBV4-1 and TRBJ1-4; D not certain. Germline V gene lookup returns CDR1 MGHRA and CDR2 YSYEKL. This CDR3 region has 15 residues. With 6 bases removed from V and 3 bases from J, the gap between germline ends came to 14 bases. CDR3 DNA: TGCGCCAGCAGGGCCCCCAGGATCTCTAATGAAAAACTGTTTTTT. Its protein product is CASRAPRISNEKLFF.

This clonotype appeared a few times. The gene calls are TRBV5-1 and TRBJ1-1; D not resolved. The length of the CDR3 is 13 residues. V gave up 3 bases and J gave up 8 bases, with 14 bases separating them. Germline V gene data show CDR1 as SGHRS and CDR2 as YFSETQ. CDR3: CASSSHRAAEAFF. CDR3 nucleotide sequence: TGCGCCAGCAGCTCACACCGGGCAGCCGAAGCTTTCTTT.

In its sample, this clonotype was seen many times. The chain combines TRBV5-6 with TRBJ2-7, with 13 positions matching TRBD2. This CDR3 has 15 amino acids. CDR1 is SGHDT and CDR2 is YYEEEE in the germline V gene. With V trimmed by 4 bases and J by 4 bases, 5 bases remained unmatched. In nucleotides, the CDR3 is TGTGCCAGCAGCGCCGGGACTAGCGGGGCGTACGAGCAGTACTTC. It translates to CASSAGTSGAYEQYF.

This clonotype was seen at least ten times. The chain couples TRBV12-3 or TRBV12-4 to TRBJ1-3; D is perhaps TRBD1 (5 bases). This CDR3 has 14 residues. Trimming shortened V by 7 bases and J by 7 bases, and 17 bases separated the two germline ends. Written as DNA, the CDR3 is TGTGCCAGCACCTTGACAGTACAACGGAACACCATATATTTT. Translating gives CASTLTVQRNTIYF.

This clonotype was seen more than once but under ten times. The genes are TRBV15 and TRBJ2-7, with 10 bases lining up with TRBD1. Germline CDR1 LNHNV, CDR2 YYDKDF (reference sequence). The CDR3 runs 14 residues. Trimming took 3 bases from V and 2 from J; bases not matched to a gene: 1. The CDR3 sequence is CATSSDRGPYEQYF. CDR3 nucleotides: TGTGCCACCAGCAGTGACAGGGGGCCCTACGAGCAGTACTTC.

This chain uses TRBV6-1 with TRBJ2-1, with D hard to call. The CDR3 is 16 residues long. Germline V gene data show CDR1 as MNHNS and CDR2 as SASEGT. V was cut by 2 bases and J by 1 base, with 12 bases left in between. The CDR3 DNA reads as TGTGCCAGCAGTGAACGTGCCTGGCTGTCCTACAATGAGCAGTTCTTC. Protein product: CASSERAWLSYNEQFF.

This clonotype came up a few times. V gene TRBV12-3 or TRBV12-4 combines with J gene TRBJ1-5; D is uncertain. V lost 6 bases and J lost 4, with 10 bases in between. The CDR3 has 13 amino acids. In DNA, the CDR3 is TGTGCCAGCAGGAGGGTTCTAAATCAGCCCCAGCATTTT. It translates to CASRRVLNQPQHF.

This sequence joins TRBV14 and TRBJ1-1, with 8 bases matching TRBD1. Germline lookup yields CDR1 SGHDN and CDR2 FVKESK. This CDR3 has 12 amino acids. V dropped 5 bases and J dropped 9; count of bases not matched to a gene: 5. In nucleotides, the CDR3 is TGTGCCAGCAGCTCCCGGACAGGGAAAGCTTTCTTT. This sequence encodes CASSSRTGKAFF.

This clonotype came up many times. This sequence joins TRBV7-9 and TRBJ2-1; tentatively, D is TRBD2 (5 bases). Trimming removed 5 bases from V and 12 bases from J, with 14 bases in between. The CDR3 spans 12 residues. Germline CDR1 reads SEHNR; CDR2 reads FQNEAQ (reference sequence). DNA for the CDR3: TGTGCCAGCAGCCCTTGGCTAGCAAGGCAGTTCTTC. Translated: CASSPWLARQFF.

This rearrangement joins TRBV7-9 to TRBJ2-5, with 7 positions matching TRBD1. The CDR3 is 15 amino acids. J lost 7 bases, V lost 5 bases, and 13 bases had no gene match. Germline assignment: CDR1 SEHNR and CDR2 FQNEAQ (reference sequence). CDR3 bases: TGTGCCAGCAGCGCCCCGGGACAGCCAAGATGGACCCAGTACTTC. Translating it yields CASSAPGQPRWTQYF. Together with reference TRBV7-9 and TRBJ2-5, the CDR3 gives the full variable domain: DTGVSQNPRHKITKRGQNVTFRCDPISEHNRLYWYRQTLGQGPEFLTYFQNEAQLEKSRLLSDRFSAERPKGSFSTLEIQRTEQGDSAMYLCASSAPGQPRWTQYFGPGTRLLVL.

This chain uses TRBV6-5 with TRBJ2-1; 9 bases align to TRBD1. The J segment lost 6 bases and the V segment lost 6 bases, leaving 3 bases of the junction unmatched. Germline lookup yields CDR1 MNHEY and CDR2 SVGAGI. The CDR3 totals 13 residues. For the CDR3, the DNA is TGTGCCAGCAGCCGGGACAGGGTCAATGAGCAGTTCTTC. This translates into CASSRDRVNEQFF.

This chain uses TRBV10-3 with TRBJ1-1; tentative D call: TRBD1 (6 bases). Trimming left V 10 bases short and J 1 base short, with 13 bases between. The CDR3 loop spans 13 amino acids. Germline CDR1 reads ENHRY; CDR2 reads SYGVKD. CDR3 DNA: TGTGCCAGCTTGGGGGCAACGAACACTGAAGCTTTCTTT. Protein product: CASLGATNTEAFF.

Only a few counts were recorded for this clonotype. This rearrangement joins TRBV9 to TRBJ1-1; 7 positions match TRBD1. Trimming cost V 4 bases and J 1 base; bases outside gene matches: 7. Germline CDR1 is SGDLS and CDR2 is YYNGEE. This CDR3 region has 15 residues. CDR3 protein: CASSQGVAANTEAFF. In nucleotides, the CDR3 is TGTGCCAGCAGCCAGGGGGTAGCGGCGAACACTGAAGCTTTCTTT.

This clonotype was seen repeatedly, ten times or more. The chain uses TRBV24-1 and TRBJ1-2; D gene ambiguous. Germline V gene sequence: CDR1 KGHDR, CDR2 SFDVKD. Trimming took 1 base from V and 8 from J, leaving 7 bases between them. The CDR3 loop spans 12 amino acids. CDR3 DNA sequence: TGTGCCACCAGTGATTTTGTAGGGGGCTACACCTTC. It codes for CATSDFVGGYTF.

The chain links TRBV20-1 to TRBJ1-5; 10 bases match TRBD1. This CDR3 is built from 14 residues. Per germline, CDR1 DFQATT and CDR2 SNEGSKA (reference sequence). V was clipped by 4 bases and J by 3 bases; unmatched bases: 3. The CDR3 DNA sequence: TGCAGTGCTATGGGACAGGGGTTCAATCAGCCCCAGCATTTT. Its translation is CSAMGQGFNQPQHF.

This clonotype was seen a handful of times. The chain has TRBV4-2 and TRBJ2-7; D is uncertain. V lost 3 bases and J 1 base, leaving 13 bases between the germline ends. Germline CDR1 is LGHNA and CDR2 is YNFKEQ. The CDR3 consists of 15 residues. In nucleotides, the CDR3 is TGTGCCAGCAGCCATGATATAGTGGGGTCCTACGAGCAGTACTTC. Encoded protein: CASSHDIVGSYEQYF.

This clonotype showed up many times. Here the CDR3 DNA reads TGCAGTGCTAGGCCCACGAACAGTGCAACTAATGAAAAACTGTTTTTT. Amino acids: CSARPTNSATNEKLFF. This chain uses TRBV20-1 with TRBJ1-4, with unresolved D. The germline CDR1 and CDR2 sequences are DFQATT and SNEGSKA (reference sequence). The V gene lost 3 bases and the J gene lost 0 bases, with 14 bases spanning the gap. This CDR3 region has 16 residues.

Ten or more counts support this clonotype. The rearrangement links TRBV27 to TRBJ2-5, with D possibly matching TRBD2 (6 bases). V was pared by 6 bases and J by 2 bases, with 16 bases between. The CDR3 contains 15 residues. Germline V gives CDR1 MNHEY, CDR2 SMNVEV (reference sequence). This chain's CDR3 is CASSPWGRGQETQYF. The DNA of the CDR3 is TGTGCCAGCAGCCCGTGGGGACGGGGGCAAGAGACCCAGTACTTC.

In this sample, this clonotype turned up many times. The chain links TRBV25-1 to TRBJ2-1; D perhaps matches TRBD2 (7 bases). Trimming cost V 3 bases and J 8 bases, with 14 bases left between them. The CDR3 sequence is 14 residues long. Germline CDR1 reads MGHDK; CDR2 reads SYGVNS. The CDR3 DNA follows: TGTGCCAGCAGTGAGTGGGGGGGCTTCGATGAGCAGTTCTTC. Its protein product is CASSEWGGFDEQFF.

This clonotype was seen only a few times. The V and J genes are TRBV6-5 and TRBJ1-1; D is possibly TRBD1 (5 bases). Germline CDR1 reads MNHEY; CDR2 reads SVGAGI. Between the trimmed V and J ends, which lost 8 bases and 1 base, there was a span of 14 bases. This CDR3 region has 14 residues. The CDR3 DNA is TGTGCCAGCCAGCGTGGGGGTTGGAACACTGAAGCTTTCTTT. Encoded protein: CASQRGGWNTEAFF.

This clonotype was observed a few times. The chain has TRBV1 and TRBJ1-5; TRBD1 is the table's D call and was not checked against the DNA. TRBV1 is termed a pseudogene. There are 14 residues in the CDR3. The CDR3 is CTSSPRSQNQPQHF. Here the CDR3 DNA reads TGCACCAGCAGCCCCCGGAGTCAGAATCAGCCCCAGCATTTT.

This clonotype occurred a few times. V is TRBV5-1 and J is TRBJ2-7; 9 bases align to TRBD1. CDR1 SGHRS and CDR2 YFSETQ come from the germline V gene. V lost 5 bases, J lost 3 bases, and 9 bases stayed unmatched. The CDR3 is made up of 15 amino acids. The CDR3 DNA follows: TGCGCCAGCAGTCGGGACAGGGTGCAATTCTACGAGCAGTACTTC. Encoded protein: CASSRDRVQFYEQYF.